This T cell receptor (beta chain) was observed in a study of control samples from healthy donors and cancer patients. Germline V gives CDR1 LGHNA, CDR2 YSLEER. The trim removed 1 base at V and 2 bases at J, leaving 6 bases unmatched. CDR3 length: 16 residues. Produced via immunoSEQ multiplex PCR; TCRdb's table is partial and in-frame only. The table has 2,900 or so clones, about four fifths seen once; the top ten hold under 30%. The chain employs TRBV4-3 and TRBJ2-3; TRBD1 aligns across 7 bases. This TCR was recovered from a male donor with melanoma. Material: formalin-fixed, paraffin-embedded tissue. The CDR3 here is CASSQGPGQITDTQYF. The CDR3 coding sequence is TGCGCCAGCAGCCAAGGGCCGGGACAGATCACAGATACGCAGTATTTT.